The next 19 T cell receptor beta chains were all read from a single sample in a study of T cell repertoires in cytomegalovirus infection. TCRdb analysed the reads with MiXCR anew, one entry per CDR3 protein. The data show approximately 750,000 distinct CDR3 sequences, with about a third seen just once and about 2.8% held by the top ten. The sequenced sample was PBMCs. The receptors here all came from a human donor in good health (CMV status not recorded). Some clones in this sample may be carry-over from other donors' samples.

This chain joins TRBV19 and TRBJ2-7, with 8 bases lining up with TRBD2. The CDR3 runs 15 residues. The V gene end was trimmed by 4 bases and the J gene end by 4 bases; junction bases not matched to a gene: 9. Looked up from germline, CDR1 is LNHDA and CDR2 is SQIVND (reference sequence). CDR3 in amino acids: CASSTSREAGYEQYF. The CDR3 region has the DNA TGTGCCAGTAGTACCTCGCGGGAGGCCGGATACGAGCAGTACTTC.

J is TRBJ2-7 and V is TRBV27, with 8 bases lining up with TRBD2. This CDR3 comprises 15 residues. V shed 3 bases, J shed 5 bases, and the junction held 9 bases outside the gene matches. CDR1 MNHEY and CDR2 SMNVEV come from the germline V gene (reference sequence). CDR3 DNA sequence: TGTGCCAGCAGTTTGCTTCCGGGAGGGCCGAACGAGCAGTACTTC. Protein: CASSLLPGGPNEQYF.

The rearrangement links TRBV7-2 to TRBJ2-2; D not certain. V was trimmed by 0 bases and J by 4 bases, leaving 9 bases between them. The CDR3 is 15 residues long. The germline V gene has CDR1 SGHTA and CDR2 FQGNSA. The CDR3 reads CASSLAFATTGELFF. In DNA, the CDR3 is TGTGCCAGCAGCTTAGCATTCGCCACCACCGGGGAGCTGTTTTTT. Filled out from reference TRBV7-2 and TRBJ2-2, the complete variable domain reads GAGVSQSPSNKVTEKGKDVELRCDPISGHTALYWYRQSLGQGLEFLIYFQGNSAPDKSGLPSDRFSAERTGGSVSTLTIQRTQQEDSAVYLCASSLAFATTGELFFGEGSRLTVL.

A few counts support this clonotype. Since a much larger clone is just one base distant, this may be a read error. The chain uses TRBV7-2 and TRBJ1-1; D unresolved. Germline V gene data show CDR1 as SGHTA and CDR2 as FQGNSA. CDR3 length equals 14 residues. The germline V and J ends were trimmed by 5 bases and 4 bases, with 14 bases remaining between them. The CDR3 bases are TGTGCCAGCAGCCCCCGGGCAGTGGGCACTGAAGCTTTCTTT. Protein: CASSPRAVGTEAFF.

V and J are TRBV29-1 and TRBJ2-5, with no clear D. Per the germline V gene, CDR1 is SQVTM and CDR2 is ANQGSEA. The CDR3 consists of 13 residues. V was cut by 3 bases and J by 2 bases, with 10 bases left in between. CDR3 sequence reads: CSVEAVIQETQYF. The CDR3 nucleotides are TGCAGCGTTGAGGCGGTCATACAAGAGACCCAGTACTTC. Variable domain in full (rest from reference TRBV29-1 and TRBJ2-5): SAVISQKPSRDICQRGTSLTIQCQVDSQVTMMFWYRQQPGQSLTLIATANQGSEATYESGFVIDKFPISRPNLTFSTLTVSNMSPEDSSIYLCSVEAVIQETQYFGPGTRLLVL.

This clonotype appeared a few times. This sequence joins TRBV7-9 and TRBJ1-1; D perhaps matches TRBD1 (6 bases). Germline values: CDR1 SEHNR, CDR2 FQNEAQ (reference sequence). V shed 5 bases and J shed 3 bases, with 22 bases lying between them. The CDR3 has 17 amino acids. The DNA for the CDR3 is TGTGCCAGCAGCAGGACGCCGCGTGGACAGAGGGACACTGAAGCTTTCTTT. The encoded protein is CASSRTPRGQRDTEAFF.

The V and J genes are TRBV2 and TRBJ2-1; TRBD2 agrees at 9 bases. Germline CDR1 reads SNHLY; CDR2 reads FYNNEI. CDR3 length: 16 residues. Trimming at V came to 6 bases and at J to 4 bases, leaving 10 bases not matched to a gene. The CDR3 DNA reads TGTGCCAGCAGAGTTCTGACTAGCGGCCCTTACAATGAGCAGTTCTTC. It specifies CASRVLTSGPYNEQFF.

This chain links TRBV6-2 or TRBV6-3 with TRBJ2-1; D gene ambiguous. Trimming shortened V by 0 bases and J by 12 bases, and 9 bases separated the two germline ends. This CDR3 comprises 12 residues. Germline CDR1 reads MNHEY; CDR2 reads SVGEGT. CDR3 protein: CASSYSAQRQFF. In DNA form, the CDR3 reads TGTGCCAGCAGTTACTCGGCCCAACGGCAGTTCTTC.

The CDR3 reads CATSRVSGLAGDKQYF. DNA for the CDR3: TGTGCCACCAGCAGAGTATCGGGACTAGCGGGGGATAAGCAGTACTTC. The rearrangement uses TRBV15 and TRBJ2-7; 14 positions agree with TRBD2. Germline V gene data show CDR1 as LNHNV and CDR2 as YYDKDF (reference sequence). The CDR3 has 16 residues. V lost 1 base and J lost 8; bases outside the gene matches: 7.

This sequence joins TRBV24-1 and TRBJ2-1; 9 bases map to TRBD2. Germline loops: CDR1 KGHDR, CDR2 SFDVKD. Losses at the gene ends were 3 bases for V and 6 bases for J; bases not matched to a gene: 8. The CDR3 contains 16 residues. The CDR3 is CATSDRSGSVRNEQFF. The DNA for the CDR3 is TGTGCCACCAGTGATCGTAGCGGGAGTGTGCGCAATGAGCAGTTCTTC.

The chain has TRBV7-9 and TRBJ1-4; perhaps TRBD1 as D (5 bases). This CDR3 has 19 amino acids. Germline assignment: CDR1 SEHNR and CDR2 FQNEAQ (reference sequence). V was shortened by 5 bases and J by 0 bases, with 22 bases between the two germline ends. The CDR3 DNA reads as TGTGCCAGCAGCCCGCGTTGCTTTCGAGACAGAGCAACTAATGAAAAACTGTTTTTT. Translating it yields CASSPRCFRDRATNEKLFF.

J is TRBJ2-7 and V is TRBV5-1; the D gene is possibly TRBD2 (7 bases). The CDR3 spans 16 residues. Germline CDR1 and CDR2: SGHRS and YFSETQ. Trimming removed 1 base at V and 3 bases at J, with 17 bases between. CDR3 protein: CASSLRGRGARYEQYF. As DNA, the CDR3 is TGCGCCAGCAGCTTGAGGGGACGGGGGGCCCGCTACGAGCAGTACTTC. Drawing the rest from reference TRBV5-1 and TRBJ2-7, the complete variable domain is KAGVTQTPRYLIKTRGQQVTLSCSPISGHRSVSWYQQTPGQGLQFLFEYFSETQRNKGNFPGRFSGRQFSNSRSEMNVSTLELGDSALYLCASSLRGRGARYEQYFGPGTRLTVT.

This clonotype was observed a handful of times. Here the CDR3 reads CASSREGSRHEQYF. The CDR3 bases are TGTGCCAGCAGCCGCGAAGGATCACGCCACGAGCAGTACTTC. J is TRBJ2-7 and V is TRBV2, with unresolved D. Trimming cost V 6 bases and J 5 bases, with 17 bases left between them. The germline V gene encodes CDR1 SNHLY and CDR2 FYNNEI. CDR3 length: 14 amino acids.

This clonotype has more than one count but fewer than ten. J is TRBJ2-3 and V is TRBV29-1; 9 nucleotides match TRBD1. J gave up 2 bases and V 5 bases, and 5 bases lay outside the gene matches. The CDR3 totals 14 residues. Germline V lookup: CDR1 SQVTM, CDR2 ANQGSEA. In DNA, the CDR3 is TGCAGCGTTACAACAGGGGGCCCCACAGATACGCAGTATTTT. Translation: CSVTTGGPTDTQYF.

This clonotype was recorded a few times. The V and J genes are TRBV28 and TRBJ2-1, with 7 positions matching TRBD2. The ends lost 2 bases at V and 15 bases at J; junction bases unmatched: 10. CDR1 is MDHEN and CDR2 is SYDVKM in the germline V gene. The CDR3 runs to 13 residues. The CDR3 DNA reads TGTGCCAGCAGTTTAGGCGGCAGGGAGGGCAGGTTCTTC. It encodes CASSLGGREGRFF.

This clonotype was seen at least ten times. The chain recombines TRBV7-2 with TRBJ1-5; TRBD1 is a possible D gene (5 bases). Trimming took off 5 bases at V and 2 bases at J, with 10 bases between the two ends. Germline V CDR1 and CDR2: SGHTA, FQGNSA. This CDR3 has 14 amino acids. Here the CDR3 DNA reads TGTGCCAGCAGCCGCCCGGGGGGCAATCAGCCCCAGCATTTT. Protein sequence: CASSRPGGNQPQHF.

This clonotype was picked up a small number of times. The gene calls are TRBV27 and TRBJ1-3; D ambiguous. Germline CDR1 MNHEY, CDR2 SMNVEV (reference sequence). Trimming removed 4 bases at V and 0 bases at J, with 4 bases between. This CDR3 region has 13 residues. This chain's CDR3 is CASSSFSGNTIYF. The CDR3 bases are TGTGCCAGCAGTTCCTTCTCTGGAAACACCATATATTTT.

This clonotype was counted only a few times. This chain links TRBV27 with TRBJ1-6; no definite D call. Deletions cut 6 bases from V and 8 bases from J, with 11 bases between. The CDR3 runs 13 residues. Germline CDR1 is MNHEY and CDR2 is SMNVEV (reference sequence). The CDR3 DNA reads TGTGCCAGCAGATACCAGGAGGATTCACCCCTCCACTTT. Protein sequence: CASRYQEDSPLHF.

This chain uses TRBV20-1 with TRBJ2-1; D is perhaps TRBD1 or TRBD2 (6 bases each). The V end lost 5 bases, the J end lost 3 bases, and 14 bases lay between the germline ends. The germline CDR1 and CDR2 sequences are DFQATT and SNEGSKA (reference sequence). The CDR3 is 14 residues long. DNA for the CDR3: TGCAGTGCTGCGCGAGGGGGGAACTACAATGAGCAGTTCTTC. It specifies CSAARGGNYNEQFF.